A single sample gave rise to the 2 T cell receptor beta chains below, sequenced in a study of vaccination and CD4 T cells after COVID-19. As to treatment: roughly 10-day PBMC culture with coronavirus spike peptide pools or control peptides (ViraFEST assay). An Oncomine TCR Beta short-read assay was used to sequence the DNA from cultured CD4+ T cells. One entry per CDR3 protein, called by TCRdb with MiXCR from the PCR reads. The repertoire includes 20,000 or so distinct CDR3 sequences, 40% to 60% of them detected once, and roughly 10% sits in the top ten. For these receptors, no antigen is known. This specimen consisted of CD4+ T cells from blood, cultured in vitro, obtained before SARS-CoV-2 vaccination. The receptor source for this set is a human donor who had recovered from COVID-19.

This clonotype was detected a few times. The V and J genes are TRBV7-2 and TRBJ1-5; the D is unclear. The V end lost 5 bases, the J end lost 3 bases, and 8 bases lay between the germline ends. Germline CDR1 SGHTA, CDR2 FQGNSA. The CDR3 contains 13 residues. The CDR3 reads CASSPPNNQPQHF. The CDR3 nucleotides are TGTGCCAGCAGCCCCCCTAACAATCAGCCCCAGCATTTT.

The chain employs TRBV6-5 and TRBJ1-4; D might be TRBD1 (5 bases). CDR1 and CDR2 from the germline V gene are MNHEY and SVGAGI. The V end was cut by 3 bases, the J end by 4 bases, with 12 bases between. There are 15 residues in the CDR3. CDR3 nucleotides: TGTGCCAGCAGTTATCCGGGACGGTTTAATGAAAAACTGTTTTTT. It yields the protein CASSYPGRFNEKLFF.